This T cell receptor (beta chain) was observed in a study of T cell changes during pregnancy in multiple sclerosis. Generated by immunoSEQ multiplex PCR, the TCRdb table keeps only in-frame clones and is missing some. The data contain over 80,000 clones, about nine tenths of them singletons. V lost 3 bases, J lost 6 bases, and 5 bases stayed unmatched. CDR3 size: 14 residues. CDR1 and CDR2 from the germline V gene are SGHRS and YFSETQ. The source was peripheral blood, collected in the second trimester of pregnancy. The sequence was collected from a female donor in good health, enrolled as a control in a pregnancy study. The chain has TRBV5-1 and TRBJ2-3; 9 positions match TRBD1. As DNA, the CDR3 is TGCGCCAGCAGCTCGACAGGGGGAGGCGATACGCAGTATTTT. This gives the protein CASSSTGGGDTQYF.